This is a list of T cell receptor beta chains from one sample in a study of T cell changes during pregnancy in multiple sclerosis. The method was immunoSEQ multiplex PCR; TCRdb's version includes in-frame clones alone and lacks a portion of them. The sample has 60,000 or so clones; over 90% are singletons. This specimen consisted of peripheral blood, obtained in the first trimester of pregnancy. The receptors come from a female donor with multiple sclerosis, enrolled in a pregnancy study. CDR3s include the opening cysteine and the closing phenylalanine or tryptophan. D genes are given only for firm matches. Size values are once, few and many counts, or a class for expanded clones, and some rows have none.

d_call	v_call	j_call	clone_size	cdr3_nt	cdr3_aa
-	TRBV2	TRBJ2-7	-	TGTGCCAGCAGAGCGGGTTTTACCTACGAGCAGTACTTC	CASRAGFTYEQYF
-	TRBV4-3	TRBJ1-1	-	TGCGCCAGCAGATCATTAGGGGAACCGAACACTGAAGCTTTCTTT	CASRSLGEPNTEAFF
-	TRBV6-6	TRBJ1-2	-	TGTGCCAGCAGTTACTCGGTACAAGTCGATGGCTACACCTTC	CASSYSVQVDGYTF
-	TRBV7-2	TRBJ1-1	-	TGTGCCAGCAGCACCCGGACAGCGAACACTGAAGCTTTCTTT	CASSTRTANTEAFF
-	TRBV15	TRBJ1-1	-	TGTGCCACCAGCCCCCAGACGGGTACTGAAGCTTTCTTT	CATSPQTGTEAFF
-	TRBV21-1	TRBJ2-3	-	TGTGCCAGCAGCACCGTCCGGAGGCTAGCTACTGATACGCAGTATTTT	CASSTVRRLATDTQYF
-	TRBV5-1	TRBJ1-6	-	TGCGCCAGCAACTTGTCGGGGGAGGTTAGTAATTCACCCCTCCACTTT	CASNLSGEVSNSPLHF
TRBD1	TRBV9	TRBJ1-5	once	TGTGCCAGCAGCGCGGATGGACAGGCGTTCAATCAGCCCCAGCATTTT	CASSADGQAFNQPQHF
TRBD2	TRBV5-1	TRBJ2-7	-	TGCGCCAGCAGCTCCGGGACTAGCGGCTCCTACGAGCAGTACTTC	CASSSGTSGSYEQYF
TRBD2	TRBV5-4	TRBJ2-3	-	TGTGCCAGCAGCTTAATTAGCGGGGGGGGAAGCACAGATACGCAGTATTTT	CASSLISGGGSTDTQYF
TRBD1	TRBV4-3	TRBJ2-7	-	TGCGCCAGCAGCCCGAGTCCGACAGGGAATTACGAGCAGTACTTC	CASSPSPTGNYEQYF
TRBD2	TRBV7-3	TRBJ2-1	-	TGTGCCAGCAGCTTGACTAGCGGGGTGCACGGTGAGCAGTTCTTC	CASSLTSGVHGEQFF
TRBD2	TRBV9	TRBJ2-3	once	TGTGCCAGCAGCGTAGATACGGGGGGGCCAGATACGCAGTATTTT	CASSVDTGGPDTQYF
-	TRBV7-2	TRBJ2-2	-	TGTGCCAGCAGCCCACAGGGTGGGCGCACCGGGGAGCTGTTTTTT	CASSPQGGRTGELFF
-	TRBV6-1	TRBJ2-7	-	TGTGCCAGCAATGGGGGCCTCTCCTACGAGCAGTACTTC	CASNGGLSYEQYF
TRBD1	TRBV7-3	TRBJ2-3	-	TGTGCCAGCAGCCCCGGGACAGGAAGAACGGATACGCAGTATTTT	CASSPGTGRTDTQYF
TRBD2	TRBV7-2	TRBJ2-1	-	TGTGCCAGCAGCTGGTCGCTAGCGGAAAGAGAGCAGTTCTTC	CASSWSLAEREQFF
-	TRBV19	TRBJ1-1	-	TGTGCCAGTAGTATCCCGCCAGGGGAAGCTTTCTTT	CASSIPPGEAFF
TRBD1	TRBV9	TRBJ2-2	medium-sized	TGTGCCAGCAGCGTAGGGACAGGGGGCACCGGGGAGCTGTTTTTT	CASSVGTGGTGELFF
TRBD1	TRBV2	TRBJ1-1	-	TGTGCCAGCAGTCGGGACAGGGGGCTTACTGAAGCTTTCTTT	CASSRDRGLTEAFF
-	TRBV30	TRBJ1-1	-	TGTGCTTGGGGGCAGGGGACCAACACTGAAGCTTTCTTT	CAWGQGTNTEAFF
-	TRBV5-1	TRBJ2-1	-	TGCGCCAGCAGATCAGGGCAGAGCAACAATGAGCAGTTCTTC	CASRSGQSNNEQFF
-	TRBV5-1	TRBJ1-1	-	TGCGCCAGCAGCTTGGATGCCCGGCAGGGCACTGAAGCTTTCTTT	CASSLDARQGTEAFF
-	TRBV2	TRBJ2-7	-	TGTGCCATCCGGGGGAGTCCAGGAAAGGGGTTGTACGAGCAGTACTTC	CAIRGSPGKGLYEQYF
-	TRBV2	TRBJ1-1	-	TGTGCCAGCAGTGAAGGTGCCAGGGTGGGGACTGAAGCTTTCTTT	CASSEGARVGTEAFF
-	TRBV6-1	TRBJ1-1	-	TGTGCCAGCAGTCATCGACAGAGAGTGAACACTGAAGCTTTCTTT	CASSHRQRVNTEAFF
-	TRBV6-5	TRBJ1-1	-	TGTGCCAGCAGTTACGCCAGCGTGGGTATGAACACTGAAGCTTTCTTT	CASSYASVGMNTEAFF
TRBD1	TRBV18	TRBJ2-6	-	TGTGCCAGCTACCGGGACAGGATTAACTCTGGGGCCAACGTCCTGACTTTC	CASYRDRINSGANVLTF
-	TRBV7-9	TRBJ1-1	-	TGTGCCAGCATCTTAGAGGGGGGGGACCCTGAAGCTTTCTTT	CASILEGGDPEAFF
-	TRBV10-2	TRBJ2-7	-	TGCGCCAGCAGTGTGGAGTTCTACGAGCAGTACTTC	CASSVEFYEQYF
-	TRBV19	TRBJ2-1	-	TGTGCCAGTAGTGTAGGGGGGCGAAATTACTACAATGAGCAGTTCTTC	CASSVGGRNYYNEQFF
TRBD1	TRBV19	TRBJ1-1	-	TGTGCCAGTAGTCTAGGGACAGCCTCGAACACTGAAGCTTTCTTT	CASSLGTASNTEAFF
TRBD1	TRBV4-3	TRBJ1-6	-	TGCGCCAGCAGCCAAAGCAACCGAGGCGGGACAGTCTCACCCCTCCACTTT	CASSQSNRGGTVSPLHF
-	TRBV9	TRBJ2-7	-	TGTGCCAGCAGCGTAGCTGCAGGCTCCTACGAGCAGTACTTC	CASSVAAGSYEQYF
-	TRBV5-5	TRBJ1-5	-	TGTGCCAGCAGCTTCGACTACCTCAATCAGCCCCAGCATTTT	CASSFDYLNQPQHF
-	TRBV5-3	TRBJ2-1	-	TGTGCCAGAAGCTTGGAAGGGGCCGACAATGAGCAGTTCTTC	CARSLEGADNEQFF
-	TRBV29-1	TRBJ2-4	once	TGCAGCGTCGCCGAGGTGGTAGCCAAAAACATTCAGTACTTC	CSVAEVVAKNIQYF
TRBD1	TRBV25-1	TRBJ2-7	-	TGTGCCAGCAGCCGGGACAGGGCCAACTACGAGCAGTACTTC	CASSRDRANYEQYF
TRBD1	TRBV4-2	TRBJ1-2	-	TGTGCCAGCAGTCCTACCGGGACAGGGTCTAACTATGGCTACACCTTC	CASSPTGTGSNYGYTF
-	TRBV6-6	TRBJ1-2	once	TGTGCCAGCAGCCACGTGGCTGACTATGGCTACACCTTC	CASSHVADYGYTF